The 18 T cell receptor beta chains presented below share a single source sample, sequenced in a study of T cell clonality in common variable immunodeficiency. The method was immunoSEQ multiplex PCR; TCRdb's version includes in-frame clones alone and lacks a portion of them. The sample presents around 55,000 clones, none singletons. The sample taken for sequencing was peripheral blood mononuclear cells. The receptors originated from a person aged 18-69 years in good health.

This clone was seen at least ten times. The DNA ends 3 residues before the CDR3 does, and the rest of the CDR3 is filled in from the germline J gene. The chain combines TRBV20-1 with TRBJ2-7; no firm D call. Per the germline V gene, CDR1 is DFQATT and CDR2 is SNEGSKA (reference sequence). V shed 5 bases and J shed 5 bases, with 7 bases lying between them. CDR3 length equals 10 residues. CDR3 sequence: CSAGLHEQYF. The part of the CDR3 DNA that was read is TGCAGTGCTGGCCTCCACGAG.

This clone occurred many times. The missing CDR3 end, 3 residues past where the read stops, is filled in from the germline J gene. The V call is TRBV19, the J call TRBJ1-1, with D maybe TRBD1 (5 bases). Germline CDR1 reads LNHDA; CDR2 reads SQIVND (reference sequence). CDR3 length: 15 residues. Trimming removed 6 bases from V and 1 base from J, with 15 bases in between. The CDR3 bases that were read are TGTGCCAGTAGAACCGGGGGGTTTTCGAACACTGAA. Protein sequence: CASRTGGFSNTE. The full CDR3 reads CASRTGGFSNTEAFF.

Remarks on this clone: Read data end 3 residues before the CDR3 end; the end is taken from the germline J gene. The chain carries TRBV19 and TRBJ2-5; possibly TRBD1 for D (6 bases). The ends were cut back, 0 bases at V and 4 bases at J, with 6 bases in the middle. Looked up from germline, CDR1 is LNHDA and CDR2 is SQIVND (reference sequence). The CDR3 covers 13 residues. The CDR3 bases that were read are TGTGCCAGTAGTATAGACAGGGGAGAGACC. As protein: CASSIDRGET. The CDR3 in full is CASSIDRGETQYF. Drawing the rest from reference TRBV19 and TRBJ2-5, the complete variable domain is DGGITQSPKYLFRKEGQNVTLSCEQNLNHDAMYWYRQDPGQGLRLIYYSQIVNDFQKGDIAEGYSVSREKKESFPLTVTSAQKNPTAFYLCASSIDRGETQYFGPGTRLLVL.

Regarding this clone: The sequence runs out 3 residues before the end of the CDR3; the remainder is reconstructed from the germline J gene. This chain connects TRBV7-6 to TRBJ1-2; D gene ambiguous. This CDR3 is built from 11 residues. Germline V gives CDR1 SGHVS, CDR2 FNYEAQ. The CDR3 here is CASSFRDTYTF. CDR3 DNA, as far as it was read: TGTGCCAGCAGCTTTAGAGATACC.

In its sample, this clone was seen many times. A read error may produce the germline difference seen at one junction end. The missing CDR3 end, 3 residues past where the read stops, is filled in from the germline J gene. The gene calls are TRBV7-2 and TRBJ2-7, with a weak D call TRBD2 (5 bases). CDR1 and CDR2 (germline): SGHTA, FQGNSA. CDR3 length equals 14 residues. The CDR3 loop reads CASRLGGGSYEQYF. CDR3 DNA, as far as it was read: TGTGCCAGCAGATTAGGCGGCGGGTCCTACGAG.

This clone has a count of ten or more. The read comes to an end 3 residues before the CDR3 does, leaving the germline J gene to fill in the end. The V gene is TRBV5-1, the J gene TRBJ2-3; TRBD2 might be the D (6 bases). Germline V gene sequence: CDR1 SGHRS, CDR2 YFSETQ. The V end was cut by 2 bases, the J end by 6 bases, with 16 bases between. There are 15 residues in the CDR3. This CDR3 reads CASSLTLARADTQYF. The CDR3 DNA, read in part, is TGCGCCAGCAGCTTAACGCTAGCGAGAGCGGATACG.

This clone was seen ten or more times. The sequenced fragment ends 3 residues before the CDR3 boundary, so the rest is inferred from the germline J gene. The chain employs TRBV6-2 or TRBV6-3 and TRBJ1-5; 8 bases fit TRBD1. V was clipped by 4 bases and J by 3 bases; unmatched bases: 8. Per germline, CDR1 MNHEY and CDR2 SVGEGT. The CDR3 runs 16 residues. CDR3 residues: CASSSRTGLNNQPQHF. The covered CDR3 bases are TGTGCCAGCAGTTCGCGGACAGGGTTGAACAATCAGCCC.

On this clone itself: The read ends 3 residues shy of where the CDR3 ends; the end is completed using the germline J gene. J is TRBJ1-1 and V is TRBV10-2; the match to TRBD1 covers 8 bases. CDR3 size: 16 residues. Germline V gives CDR1 WSHSY, CDR2 SAAADI. The V and J ends lost 7 bases and 4 bases, in that order; junction bases with no gene match: 14. CDR3: CASIASRTGKTTEAFF. The CDR3 DNA, read in part, is TGCGCCAGCATTGCTTCGAGGACAGGGAAGACCACTGAA.

This clone came up many times. The sequenced fragment ends 3 residues before the CDR3 boundary, so the rest is inferred from the germline J gene. This rearrangement joins TRBV10-1 to TRBJ1-2; D is perhaps TRBD1 (5 bases). The V gene's germline CDR1 is WNHNN and CDR2 SYGVQD (reference sequence). Trimming cost V 6 bases and J 5 bases, with 13 bases left between them. This CDR3 is built from 13 residues. The sequenced CDR3 bases are TGCGCCAGCAGCCGGGGGGGATGGTATGGC. Amino acid sequence: CASSRGGWYG. The CDR3 as a whole reads CASSRGGWYGYTF.

This clone has ten or more counts. The CDR3 extends 3 residues past the end of the read, so its final part is completed from the germline J gene. The chain combines TRBV7-6 with TRBJ2-3, with D perhaps TRBD2 (6 bases). Germline loops: CDR1 SGHVS, CDR2 FNYEAQ. V lost 2 bases and J lost 5, with 8 bases in between. This CDR3 spans 13 amino acids. The CDR3 loop reads CASSLQGGDTQYF. The covered CDR3 bases are TGTGCCAGCAGCTTACAGGGAGGAGATACG.

In this sample, this clone turned up many times. The CDR3 DNA, read in part, is TGTGCCAGCAGCACGGACAGTCTTCCTAATTCACCC. It specifies CASSTDSLPNSP. The complete CDR3 sequence is CASSTDSLPNSPLHF. The chain recombines TRBV7-2 with TRBJ1-6; D may be TRBD1 (6 bases). The read comes to an end 3 residues before the CDR3 does, leaving the germline J gene to fill in the end. This CDR3 spans 15 amino acids. Germline values: CDR1 SGHTA, CDR2 FQGNSA. With 5 bases removed from V and 6 bases from J, the gap between germline ends came to 14 bases.

Many counts were recorded for this clone. The CDR3 extends 3 residues past the end of the read, so its final part is completed from the germline J gene. The chain couples TRBV2 to TRBJ2-2; D assignment may be TRBD1 or TRBD2 (6 bases each). The CDR3 is 19 residues long. V was cut by 6 bases and J by 0 bases, with 23 bases left in between. Germline V gives CDR1 SNHLY, CDR2 FYNNEI. CDR3 loop: CASRAYPRPGEANTGELFF. Partial CDR3 DNA: TGTGCCAGCAGGGCCTATCCCCGGCCAGGGGAGGCGAACACCGGGGAG.

This clone showed up many times. The CDR3 end is not reached by the read, which stops 3 residues before it; the germline J gene fills it in. The V call is TRBV19, the J call TRBJ2-2; D is ambiguous. The CDR3 has 13 amino acids. In germline, CDR1 is LNHDA, CDR2 SQIVND (reference sequence). The V end was cut by 2 bases, the J end by 5 bases, with 6 bases between. Partial CDR3 DNA: TGTGCCAGTAGTATAATAGGGACCGGGGAG. It yields the protein CASSIIGTGE. The whole CDR3 sequence is CASSIIGTGELFF.

This clone was counted many times. The CDR3 end falls 3 residues outside the read, so it is completed with the germline J gene. This chain joins TRBV7-2 and TRBJ1-1; TRBD1 matches 10 bases. The CDR3 contains 15 residues. Germline assignment: CDR1 SGHTA and CDR2 FQGNSA. The CDR3 reads CASSLARTGGSGAFF. The sequenced part of the CDR3 DNA is TGTGCCAGCAGCTTAGCTAGGACAGGGGGGAGTGGG.

This clone was detected many times. Read coverage stops 3 residues before the CDR3 terminus; the germline J gene supplies the remainder. The chain recombines TRBV10-3 with TRBJ1-2; 7 bases map to TRBD1. Germline V gene sequence: CDR1 ENHRY, CDR2 SYGVKD. The trim removed 3 bases at V and 6 bases at J, leaving 4 bases unmatched. There are 13 residues in the CDR3. The CDR3: CAISDWQGDGYTF. Incomplete CDR3 DNA: TGTGCCATCAGTGATTGGCAGGGGGATGGC.

Concerning this clone itself: A read error may explain this, as a much larger clone is one base away. With the read ending 3 residues before the CDR3 end, the germline J gene is used to fill in that end. The gene calls are TRBV7-8 and TRBJ1-4; 9 nucleotides match TRBD1. CDR3 size: 14 residues. The germline V gene encodes CDR1 SGHVS and CDR2 FQNEAQ. CDR3 sequence reads: CASSLQQGANVLFF. CDR3 DNA (partial): TGTGCCAGCAGCCTACAACAGGGGGCCAACGTA.

This clone was picked up many times. The CDR3 end falls 3 residues outside the read, so it is completed with the germline J gene. The rearrangement links TRBV5-1 to TRBJ2-2, with 14 bases matching TRBD2. The V gene's germline CDR1 is SGHRS and CDR2 YFSETQ. The J segment lost 0 bases and the V segment lost 5 bases, leaving 0 bases of the junction unmatched. This CDR3 region has 16 residues. CDR3 DNA (partial): TGCGCCAGCAGGGGACTAGCGGGGGCGAACACCGGGGAG. Translating it yields CASRGLAGANTGE. The complete CDR3 protein is CASRGLAGANTGELFF.

Many counts were recorded for this clone. The read terminates 3 residues before the CDR3 end, so the remaining end is supplied by the germline J gene. The J gene is TRBJ1-3, the V gene TRBV20-1; TRBD1 might be the D (5 bases). The CDR3 consists of 15 residues. Germline-derived CDR1 and CDR2 are DFQATT and SNEGSKA (reference sequence). Trimming removed 2 bases at V and 1 base at J, with 12 bases between. The chain's CDR3 is CSARQQVSSGNTIYF. CDR3 DNA (partial): TGCAGTGCTAGACAACAGGTATCATCTGGAAACACC.